The clone carrying this TCR beta chain has more than one count but fewer than ten. The source of the sample is a study of shared clonotypes between healthy human individuals. The CDR3 is made up of 14 amino acids. V shed 7 bases and J 4 bases; nucleotides not matched to a gene: 7. CDR1 and CDR2 from the germline V gene are MNHNS and SASEGT. Produced via immunoSEQ multiplex PCR; TCRdb's table is partial and in-frame only. The repertoire includes some 1,100,000 clones, roughly 74% of them detected once, and under 0.65% sits in the top ten. The sample taken for sequencing was memory CD4+ T cells from PBMCs. Subset noted: CD45RA-negative fraction. The V call is TRBV6-1, the J call TRBJ1-5; the match to TRBD1 covers 7 bases. The clonotype originates from a man in his late teens or twenties in good health. Some clones in this sample may be carry-over from other donors' samples. The CDR3 nucleotides read TGTGCCAGCAAGAGGGGACAGCCGAATCAGCCCCAGCATTTT. Its translation is CASKRGQPNQPQHF.